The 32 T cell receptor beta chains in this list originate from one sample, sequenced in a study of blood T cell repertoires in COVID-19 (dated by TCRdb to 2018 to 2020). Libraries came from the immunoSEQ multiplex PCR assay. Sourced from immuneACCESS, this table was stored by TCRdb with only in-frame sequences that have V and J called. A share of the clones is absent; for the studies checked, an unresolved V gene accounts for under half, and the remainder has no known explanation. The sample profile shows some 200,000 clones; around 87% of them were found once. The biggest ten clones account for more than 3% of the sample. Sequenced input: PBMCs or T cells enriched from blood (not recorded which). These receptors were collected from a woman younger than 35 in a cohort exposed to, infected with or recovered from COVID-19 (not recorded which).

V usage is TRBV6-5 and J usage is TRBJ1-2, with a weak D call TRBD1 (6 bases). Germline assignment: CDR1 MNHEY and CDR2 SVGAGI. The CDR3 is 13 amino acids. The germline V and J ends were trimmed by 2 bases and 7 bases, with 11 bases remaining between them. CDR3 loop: CASSYGDIGGYTF. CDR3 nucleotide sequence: TGTGCCAGCAGTTACGGGGACATTGGTGGCTACACCTTC.

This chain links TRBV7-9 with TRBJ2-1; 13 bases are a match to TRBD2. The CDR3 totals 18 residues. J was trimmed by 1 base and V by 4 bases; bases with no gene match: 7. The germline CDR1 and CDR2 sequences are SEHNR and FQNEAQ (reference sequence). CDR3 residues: CASSSRGLAGDSYNEQFF. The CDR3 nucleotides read TGTGCCAGCAGCTCCCGAGGACTAGCGGGAGATTCCTACAATGAGCAGTTCTTC.

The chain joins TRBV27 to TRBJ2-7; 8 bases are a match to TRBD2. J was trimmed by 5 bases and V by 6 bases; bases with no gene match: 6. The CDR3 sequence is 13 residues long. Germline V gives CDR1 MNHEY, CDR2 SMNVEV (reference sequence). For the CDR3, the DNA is TGTGCCAGCAGCCCGAGCGGGAGCAACGAGCAGTACTTC. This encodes CASSPSGSNEQYF.

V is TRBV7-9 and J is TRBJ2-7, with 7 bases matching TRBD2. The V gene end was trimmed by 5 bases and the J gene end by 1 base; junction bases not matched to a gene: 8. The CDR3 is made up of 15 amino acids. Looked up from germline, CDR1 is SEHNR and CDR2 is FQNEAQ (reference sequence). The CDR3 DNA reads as TGTGCCAGCAGCCCCGGGACTATAGGATCCTACGAGCAGTACTTC. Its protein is CASSPGTIGSYEQYF.

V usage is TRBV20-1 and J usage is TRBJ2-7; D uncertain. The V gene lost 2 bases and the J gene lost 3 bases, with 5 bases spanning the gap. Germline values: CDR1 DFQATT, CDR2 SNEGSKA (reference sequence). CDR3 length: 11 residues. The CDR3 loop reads CSARPYYEQYF. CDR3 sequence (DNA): TGCAGTGCTAGACCCTACTACGAGCAGTACTTC.

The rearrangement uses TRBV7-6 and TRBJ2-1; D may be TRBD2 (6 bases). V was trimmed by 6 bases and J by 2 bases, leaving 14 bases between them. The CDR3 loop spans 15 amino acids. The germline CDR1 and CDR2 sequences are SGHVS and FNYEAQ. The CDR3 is CASSPAGRTYNEQFF. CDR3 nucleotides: TGTGCCAGCAGTCCGGCGGGGAGGACCTACAATGAGCAGTTCTTC. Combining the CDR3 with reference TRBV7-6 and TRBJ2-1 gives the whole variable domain GAGVSQSPRYKVTKRGQDVALRCDPISGHVSLYWYRQALGQGPEFLTYFNYEAQQDKSGLPNDRFSAERPEGSISTLTIQRTEQRDSAMYRCASSPAGRTYNEQFFGPGTRLTVL.

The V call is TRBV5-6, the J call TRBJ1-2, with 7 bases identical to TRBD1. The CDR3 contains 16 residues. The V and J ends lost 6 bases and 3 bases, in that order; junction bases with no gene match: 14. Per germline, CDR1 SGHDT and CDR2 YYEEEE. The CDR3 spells CASNPWAVGQYYGYTF. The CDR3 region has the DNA TGTGCCAGCAACCCGTGGGCCGTGGGACAGTACTATGGCTACACCTTC.

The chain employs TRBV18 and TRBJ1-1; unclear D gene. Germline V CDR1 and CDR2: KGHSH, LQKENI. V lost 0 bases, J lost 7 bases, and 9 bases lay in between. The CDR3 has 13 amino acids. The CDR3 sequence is CASSPPVAGEAFF. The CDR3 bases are TGTGCCAGCTCACCACCTGTCGCAGGTGAAGCTTTCTTT.

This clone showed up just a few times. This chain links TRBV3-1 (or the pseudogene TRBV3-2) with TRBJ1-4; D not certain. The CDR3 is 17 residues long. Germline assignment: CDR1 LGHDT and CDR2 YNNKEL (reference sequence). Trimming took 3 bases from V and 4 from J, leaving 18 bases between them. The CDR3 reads CASSQGLLASNNEKLFF. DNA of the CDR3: TGTGCCAGCAGCCAGGGGTTACTAGCCTCGAATAATGAAAAACTGTTTTTT.

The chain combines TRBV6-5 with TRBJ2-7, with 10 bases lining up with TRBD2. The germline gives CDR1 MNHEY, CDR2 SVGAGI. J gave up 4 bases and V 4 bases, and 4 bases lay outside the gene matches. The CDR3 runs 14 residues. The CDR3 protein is CASSWSGGVYEQYF. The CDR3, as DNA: TGTGCCAGCAGTTGGAGCGGGGGGGTGTACGAGCAGTACTTC.

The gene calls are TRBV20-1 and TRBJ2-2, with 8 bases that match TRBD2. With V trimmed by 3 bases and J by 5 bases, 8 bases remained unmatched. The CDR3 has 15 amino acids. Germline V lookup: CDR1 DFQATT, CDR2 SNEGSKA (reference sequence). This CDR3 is CSASLAGGGTGELFF. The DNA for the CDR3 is TGCAGTGCTAGTTTGGCGGGGGGAGGGACCGGGGAGCTGTTTTTT.

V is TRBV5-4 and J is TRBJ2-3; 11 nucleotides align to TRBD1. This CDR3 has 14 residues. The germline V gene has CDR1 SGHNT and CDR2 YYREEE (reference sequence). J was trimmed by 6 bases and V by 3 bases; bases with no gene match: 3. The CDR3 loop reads CASSSGTGGDTQYF. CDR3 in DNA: TGTGCCAGCAGCTCAGGGACAGGGGGGGATACGCAGTATTTT.

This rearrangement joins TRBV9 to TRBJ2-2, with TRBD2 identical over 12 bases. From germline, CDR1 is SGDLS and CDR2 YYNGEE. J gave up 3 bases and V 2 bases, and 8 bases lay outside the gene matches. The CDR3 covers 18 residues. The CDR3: CASSVSLAGGPDTGELFF. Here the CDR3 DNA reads TGTGCCAGCAGCGTTTCTCTAGCGGGAGGGCCTGACACCGGGGAGCTGTTTTTT.

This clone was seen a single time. As DNA, the CDR3 is TGTGCCAGCAGCCCTTACTACGAGCAGTACTTC. The encoded protein is CASSPYYEQYF. The chain joins TRBV28 to TRBJ2-7, with D uncertain. Per germline, CDR1 MDHEN and CDR2 SYDVKM. Trimming pared 6 bases from V and 3 bases from J, leaving 6 bases between. This CDR3 contains 11 residues. Full variable domain (remainder filled in from reference TRBV28 and TRBJ2-7): DVKVTQSSRYLVKRTGEKVFLECVQDMDHENMFWYRQDPGLGLRLIYFSYDVKMKEKGDIPEGYSVSREKKERFSLILESASTNQTSMYLCASSPYYEQYFGPGTRLTVT.

The CDR3 loop is CASTGDPQETQYF. DNA of the CDR3: TGTGCCAGCACGGGGGACCCTCAAGAGACCCAGTACTTC. The chain uses TRBV2 and TRBJ2-5; D is possibly TRBD2 (6 bases). The CDR3 is 13 residues long. Per the germline V gene, CDR1 is SNHLY and CDR2 is FYNNEI. The germline V and J ends were trimmed by 7 bases and 2 bases, with 11 bases remaining between them.

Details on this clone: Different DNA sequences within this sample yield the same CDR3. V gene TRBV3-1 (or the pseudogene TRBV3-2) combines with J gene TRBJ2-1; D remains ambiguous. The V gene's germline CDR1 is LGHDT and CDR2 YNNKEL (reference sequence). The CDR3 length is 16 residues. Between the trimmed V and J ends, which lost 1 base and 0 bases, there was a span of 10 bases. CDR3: CASSQGLGSSYNEQFF. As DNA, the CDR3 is TGTGCCAGCAGCCAAGGTCTAGGTAGCTCCTACAATGAGCAGTTCTTC.

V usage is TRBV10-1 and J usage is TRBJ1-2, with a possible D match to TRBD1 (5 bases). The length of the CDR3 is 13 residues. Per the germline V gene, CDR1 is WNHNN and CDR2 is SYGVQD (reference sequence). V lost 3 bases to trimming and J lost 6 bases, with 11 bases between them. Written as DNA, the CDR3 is TGCGCCAGCAGTGACAGCAGGGCAGATGGCTACACCTTC. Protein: CASSDSRADGYTF.

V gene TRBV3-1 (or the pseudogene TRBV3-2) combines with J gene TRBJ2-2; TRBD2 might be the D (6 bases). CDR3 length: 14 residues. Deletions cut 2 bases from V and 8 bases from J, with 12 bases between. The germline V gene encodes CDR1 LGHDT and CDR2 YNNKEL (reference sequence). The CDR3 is CASSQNGGAGELFF. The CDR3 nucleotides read TGTGCCAGCAGCCAAAACGGAGGGGCGGGGGAGCTGTTTTTT.

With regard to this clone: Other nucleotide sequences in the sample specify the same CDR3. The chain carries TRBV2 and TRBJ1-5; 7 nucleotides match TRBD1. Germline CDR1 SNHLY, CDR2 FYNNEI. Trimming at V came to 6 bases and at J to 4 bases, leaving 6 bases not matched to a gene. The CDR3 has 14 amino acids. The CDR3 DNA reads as TGTGCCAGCAGCGACAGGGTGGGGAATCAGCCCCAGCATTTT. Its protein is CASSDRVGNQPQHF.

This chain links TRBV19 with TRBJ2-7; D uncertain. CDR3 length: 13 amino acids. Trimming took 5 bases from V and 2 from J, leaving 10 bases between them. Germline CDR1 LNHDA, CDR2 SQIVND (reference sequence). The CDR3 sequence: CASSPGWPYEQYF. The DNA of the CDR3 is TGTGCCAGTAGTCCCGGGTGGCCCTACGAGCAGTACTTC.

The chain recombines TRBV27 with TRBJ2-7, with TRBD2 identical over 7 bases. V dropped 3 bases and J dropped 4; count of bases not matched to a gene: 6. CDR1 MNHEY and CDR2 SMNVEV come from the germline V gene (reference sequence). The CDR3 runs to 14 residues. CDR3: CASSLGGNEYEQYF. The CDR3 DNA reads TGTGCCAGCAGTTTGGGGGGGAATGAGTACGAGCAGTACTTC.

This chain's CDR3 is CASSQDGGGRAFF. The DNA for the CDR3 is TGTGCCAGCAGCCAAGATGGCGGCGGTAGAGCTTTCTTT. The rearrangement uses TRBV3-1 (or the pseudogene TRBV3-2) and TRBJ1-1; D remains unclear. Looked up from germline, CDR1 is LGHDT and CDR2 is YNNKEL (reference sequence). Trimming stripped 0 bases from V and 10 bases from J, with 12 bases between. The CDR3 contains 13 residues.

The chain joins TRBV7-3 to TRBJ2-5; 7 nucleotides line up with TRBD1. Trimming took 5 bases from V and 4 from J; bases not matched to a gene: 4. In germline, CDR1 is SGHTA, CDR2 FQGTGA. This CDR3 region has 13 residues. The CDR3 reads CASSPNRGETQYF. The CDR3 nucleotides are TGTGCCAGCAGCCCTAACAGGGGAGAGACCCAGTACTTC. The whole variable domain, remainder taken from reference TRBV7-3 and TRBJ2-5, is GAGVSQTPSNKVTEKGKYVELRCDPISGHTALYWYRQSLGQGPEFLIYFQGTGAADDSGLPNDRFFAVRPEGSVSTLKIQRTERGDSAVYLCASSPNRGETQYFGPGTRLLVL.

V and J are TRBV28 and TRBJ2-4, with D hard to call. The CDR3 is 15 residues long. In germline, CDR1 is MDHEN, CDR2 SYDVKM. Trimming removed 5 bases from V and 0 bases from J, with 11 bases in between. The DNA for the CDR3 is TGTGCCAGCAGTCCAAACAGCCTAGCCAAAAACATTCAGTACTTC. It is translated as CASSPNSLAKNIQYF.

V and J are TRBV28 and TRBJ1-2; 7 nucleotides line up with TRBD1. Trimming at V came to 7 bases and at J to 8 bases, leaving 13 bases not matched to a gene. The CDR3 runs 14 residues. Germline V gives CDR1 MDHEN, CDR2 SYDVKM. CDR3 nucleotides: TGTGCCAGCACCCCCCCGGGACAGTCACAGGGCTACACCTTC. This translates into CASTPPGQSQGYTF.

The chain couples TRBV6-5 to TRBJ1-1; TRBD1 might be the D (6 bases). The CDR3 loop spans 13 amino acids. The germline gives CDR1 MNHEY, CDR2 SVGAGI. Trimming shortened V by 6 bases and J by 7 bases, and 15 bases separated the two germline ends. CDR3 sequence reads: CASSLRTAIEAFF. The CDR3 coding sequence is TGTGCCAGCAGCCTAAGGACAGCTATTGAAGCTTTCTTT.

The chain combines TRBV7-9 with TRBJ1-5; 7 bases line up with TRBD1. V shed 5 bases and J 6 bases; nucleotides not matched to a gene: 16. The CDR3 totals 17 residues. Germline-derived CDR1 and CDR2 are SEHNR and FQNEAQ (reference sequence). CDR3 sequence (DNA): TGTGCCAGCAGCCCCCTATTCGGGCAGGGGGTGGGTCAGCCCCAGCATTTT. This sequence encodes CASSPLFGQGVGQPQHF.

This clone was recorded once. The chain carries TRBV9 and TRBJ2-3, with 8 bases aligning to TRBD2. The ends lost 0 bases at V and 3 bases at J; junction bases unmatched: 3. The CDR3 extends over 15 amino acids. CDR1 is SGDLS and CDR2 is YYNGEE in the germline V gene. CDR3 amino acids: CASSVAGRGTDTQYF. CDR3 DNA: TGTGCCAGCAGCGTAGCCGGGAGGGGGACAGATACGCAGTATTTT.

CDR3 in amino acids: CATSSDLKGGWQYF. CDR3 nucleotides: TGTGCCACCAGCAGCGACTTGAAAGGAGGGTGGCAGTACTTC. The chain has TRBV15 and TRBJ2-7, with D possibly TRBD2 on 6 matching bases. The CDR3 length is 14 residues. With 3 bases removed from V and 9 bases from J, the gap between germline ends came to 18 bases. Germline CDR1 reads LNHNV; CDR2 reads YYDKDF (reference sequence).

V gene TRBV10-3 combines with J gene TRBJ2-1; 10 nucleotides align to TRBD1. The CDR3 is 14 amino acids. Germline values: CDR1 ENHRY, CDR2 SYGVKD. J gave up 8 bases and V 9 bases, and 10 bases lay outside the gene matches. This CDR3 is CAIKPRDRGDEQFF. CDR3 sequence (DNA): TGTGCCATTAAACCCCGGGACAGGGGAGATGAGCAGTTCTTC.

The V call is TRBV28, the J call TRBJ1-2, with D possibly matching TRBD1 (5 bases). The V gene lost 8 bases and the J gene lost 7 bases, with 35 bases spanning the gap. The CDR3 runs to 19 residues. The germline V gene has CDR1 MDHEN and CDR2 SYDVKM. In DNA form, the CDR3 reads TGTGCCAGCTCCACCCCCCCTCGACCAACAGGTCCAAGTCGTAGTGGCTACACCTTC. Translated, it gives CASSTPPRPTGPSRSGYTF.

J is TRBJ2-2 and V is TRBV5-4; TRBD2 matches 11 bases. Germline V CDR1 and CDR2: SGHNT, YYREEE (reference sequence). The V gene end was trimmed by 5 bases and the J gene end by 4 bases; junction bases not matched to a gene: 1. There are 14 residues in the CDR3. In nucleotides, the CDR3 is TGTGCCAGCAGTCTAGCGGGAGGCACCGGGGAGCTGTTTTTT. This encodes CASSLAGGTGELFF.